The clone carrying this T cell receptor beta chain has ten or more counts. The read halts 3 residues ahead of the CDR3 end, with the missing end drawn from the germline J gene. With 1 base clipped from V and 2 bases from J, the junction kept 10 bases outside the gene matches. Germline V gene sequence: CDR1 SQVTM, CDR2 ANQGSEA. CDR3 length equals 16 residues. The data derive from a study of T cell clonality in common variable immunodeficiency. This table comes from immunoSEQ multiplex PCR, and its TCRdb copy is limited to in-frame clones, with some not included. The record shows over 40,000 clones for this sample, with no singletons present.

The genes are TRBV29-1 and TRBJ2-5; 7 bases match TRBD2. The sample was peripheral blood mononuclear cells. The source of this sequence is a person between 18 and 75 years old in good health. Partial CDR3 DNA: TGCAGCGTTGAAGGCTTGGGCGGGGGTGGGCAAGAGACC. Amino acid sequence: CSVEGLGGGGQET. In full, the CDR3 is CSVEGLGGGGQETQYF.